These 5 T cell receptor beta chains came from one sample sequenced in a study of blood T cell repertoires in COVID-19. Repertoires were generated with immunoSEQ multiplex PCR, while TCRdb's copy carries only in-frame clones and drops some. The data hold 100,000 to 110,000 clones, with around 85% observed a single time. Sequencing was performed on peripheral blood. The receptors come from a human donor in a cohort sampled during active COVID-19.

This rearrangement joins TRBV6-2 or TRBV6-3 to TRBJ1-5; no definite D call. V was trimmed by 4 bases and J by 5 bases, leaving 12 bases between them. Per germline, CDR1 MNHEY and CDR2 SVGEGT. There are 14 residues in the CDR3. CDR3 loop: CASSWRAGYQPQHF. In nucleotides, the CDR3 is TGTGCCAGCAGTTGGCGGGCGGGGTATCAGCCCCAGCATTTT.

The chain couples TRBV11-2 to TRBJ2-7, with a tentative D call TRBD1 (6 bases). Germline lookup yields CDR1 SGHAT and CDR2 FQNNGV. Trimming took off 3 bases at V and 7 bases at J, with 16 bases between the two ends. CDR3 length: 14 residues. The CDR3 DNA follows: TGTGCCAGCAGCTTTCGGCAGGGGTTTGGGGAGCAGTACTTC. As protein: CASSFRQGFGEQYF.

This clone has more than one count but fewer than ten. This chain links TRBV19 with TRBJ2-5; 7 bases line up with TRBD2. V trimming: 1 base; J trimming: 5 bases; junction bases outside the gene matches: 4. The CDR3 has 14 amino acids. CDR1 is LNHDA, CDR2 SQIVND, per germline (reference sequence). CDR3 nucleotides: TGTGCCAGTAGTATAGGACTAGCCGCTGAGACCCAGTACTTC. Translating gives CASSIGLAAETQYF.

The CDR3 here is CAWSHPGEGLYGYTF. CDR3 bases: TGTGCCTGGAGTCACCCCGGGGAGGGCCTCTATGGCTACACCTTC. The chain employs TRBV30 and TRBJ1-2; D remains unclear. Looked up from germline, CDR1 is GTSNPN and CDR2 is SVGIG (reference sequence). The CDR3 is 15 residues long. V was cut by 2 bases and J by 4 bases, with 17 bases left in between.

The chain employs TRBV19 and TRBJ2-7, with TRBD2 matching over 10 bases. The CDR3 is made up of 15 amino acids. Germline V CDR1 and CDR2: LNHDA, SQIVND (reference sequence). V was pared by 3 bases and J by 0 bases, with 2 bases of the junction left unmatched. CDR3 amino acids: CASSISSGSSYEQYF. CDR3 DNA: TGTGCCAGTAGTATTTCTAGCGGGAGCTCCTACGAGCAGTACTTC.